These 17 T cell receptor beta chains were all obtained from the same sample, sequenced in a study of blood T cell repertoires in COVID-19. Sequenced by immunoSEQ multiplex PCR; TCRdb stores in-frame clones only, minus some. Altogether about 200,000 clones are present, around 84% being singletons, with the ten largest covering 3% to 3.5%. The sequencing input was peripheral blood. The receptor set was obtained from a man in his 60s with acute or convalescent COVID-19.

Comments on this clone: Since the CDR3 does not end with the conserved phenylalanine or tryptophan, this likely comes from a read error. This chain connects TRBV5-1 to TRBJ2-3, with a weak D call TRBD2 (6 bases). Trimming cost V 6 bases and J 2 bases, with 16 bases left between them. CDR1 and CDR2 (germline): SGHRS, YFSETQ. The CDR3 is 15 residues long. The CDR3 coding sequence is TGCGCCAGCAACCCACTGGCGGGATACACAGATACGCAGTATGTT. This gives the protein CASNPLAGYTDTQYV.

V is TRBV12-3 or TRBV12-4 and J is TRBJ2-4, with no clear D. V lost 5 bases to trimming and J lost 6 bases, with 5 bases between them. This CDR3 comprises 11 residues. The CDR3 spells CASSPLNIQYF. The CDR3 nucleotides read TGTGCCAGCAGTCCCCTAAACATTCAGTACTTC.

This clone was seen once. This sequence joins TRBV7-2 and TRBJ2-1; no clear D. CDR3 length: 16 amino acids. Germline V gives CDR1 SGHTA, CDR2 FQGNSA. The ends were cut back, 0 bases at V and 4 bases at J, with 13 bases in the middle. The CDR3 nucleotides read TGTGCCAGCAGCTTAGCCACAGCATGGCCTTACAATGAGCAGTTCTTC. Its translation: CASSLATAWPYNEQFF.

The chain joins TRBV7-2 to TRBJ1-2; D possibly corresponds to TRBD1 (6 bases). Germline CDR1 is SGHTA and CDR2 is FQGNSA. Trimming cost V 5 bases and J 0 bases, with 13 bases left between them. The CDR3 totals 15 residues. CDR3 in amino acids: CASSPVGGTNYGYTF. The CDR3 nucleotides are TGTGCCAGCAGCCCGGTAGGGGGAACTAACTATGGCTACACCTTC. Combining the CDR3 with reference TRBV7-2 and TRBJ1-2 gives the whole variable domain GAGVSQSPSNKVTEKGKDVELRCDPISGHTALYWYRQSLGQGLEFLIYFQGNSAPDKSGLPSDRFSAERTGGSVSTLTIQRTQQEDSAVYLCASSPVGGTNYGYTFGSGTRLTVV.

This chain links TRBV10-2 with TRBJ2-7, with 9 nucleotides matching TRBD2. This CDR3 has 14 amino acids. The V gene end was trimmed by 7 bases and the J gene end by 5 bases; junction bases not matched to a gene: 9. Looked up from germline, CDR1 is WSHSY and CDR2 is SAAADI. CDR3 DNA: TGCGCCAGCACCGCTTTAGCGGGGGTGGACGAGCAGTACTTC. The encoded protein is CASTALAGVDEQYF.

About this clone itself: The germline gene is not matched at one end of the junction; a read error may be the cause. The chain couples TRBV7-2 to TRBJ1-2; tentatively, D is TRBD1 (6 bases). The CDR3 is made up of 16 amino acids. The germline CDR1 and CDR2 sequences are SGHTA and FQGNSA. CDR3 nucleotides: TGTGCCGGCAGCGAGGGGTCGGGGGGCGGCGGCTATGGCTACACCTTC. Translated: CAGSEGSGGGGYGYTF.

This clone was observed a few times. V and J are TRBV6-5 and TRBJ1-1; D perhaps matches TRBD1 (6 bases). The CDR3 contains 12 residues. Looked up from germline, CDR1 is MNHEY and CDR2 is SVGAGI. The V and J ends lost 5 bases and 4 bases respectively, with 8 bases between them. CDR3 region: CASSNRVTEAFF. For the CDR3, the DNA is TGTGCCAGCAGTAACAGGGTCACTGAAGCTTTCTTT.

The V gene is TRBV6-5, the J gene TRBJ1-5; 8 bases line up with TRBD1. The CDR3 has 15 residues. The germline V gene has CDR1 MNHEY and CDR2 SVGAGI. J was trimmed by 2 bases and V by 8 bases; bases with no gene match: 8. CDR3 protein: CASGQDRGGNQPQHF. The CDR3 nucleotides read TGTGCCAGCGGACAAGACAGGGGCGGCAATCAGCCCCAGCATTTT.

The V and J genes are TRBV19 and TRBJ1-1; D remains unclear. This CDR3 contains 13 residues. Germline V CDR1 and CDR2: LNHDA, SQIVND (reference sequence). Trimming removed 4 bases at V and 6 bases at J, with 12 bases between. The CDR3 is CASSTTSRAEAFF. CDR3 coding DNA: TGTGCCAGTAGTACCACCTCTCGGGCTGAAGCTTTCTTT.

The CDR3 nucleotides are TGTGCCAGTAGCCCCGGGGGGTCCCAGAGGGAAAAACTGTTTTTT. Protein: CASSPGGSQREKLFF. The V gene is TRBV19, the J gene TRBJ1-4, with D possibly matching TRBD1 (5 bases). V shed 6 bases and J shed 8 bases, with 19 bases lying between them. The CDR3 is 15 residues long. Germline assignment: CDR1 LNHDA and CDR2 SQIVND (reference sequence). Drawing the rest from reference TRBV19 and TRBJ1-4, the complete variable domain is DGGITQSPKYLFRKEGQNVTLSCEQNLNHDAMYWYRQDPGQGLRLIYYSQIVNDFQKGDIAEGYSVSREKKESFPLTVTSAQKNPTAFYLCASSPGGSQREKLFFGSGTQLSVL.

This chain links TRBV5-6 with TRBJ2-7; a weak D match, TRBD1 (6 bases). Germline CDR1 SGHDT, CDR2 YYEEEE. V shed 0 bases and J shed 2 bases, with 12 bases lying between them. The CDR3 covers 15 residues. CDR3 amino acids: CASSLVGTLTYEQYF. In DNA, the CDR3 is TGTGCCAGCAGCTTGGTTGGGACATTGACCTACGAGCAGTACTTC.

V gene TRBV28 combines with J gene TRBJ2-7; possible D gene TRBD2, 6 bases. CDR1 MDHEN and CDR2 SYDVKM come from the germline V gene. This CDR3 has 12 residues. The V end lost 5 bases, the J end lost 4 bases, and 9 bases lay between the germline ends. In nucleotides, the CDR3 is TGTGCCAGCAGTCCCGGGGGTTACGAGCAGTACTTC. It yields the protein CASSPGGYEQYF.

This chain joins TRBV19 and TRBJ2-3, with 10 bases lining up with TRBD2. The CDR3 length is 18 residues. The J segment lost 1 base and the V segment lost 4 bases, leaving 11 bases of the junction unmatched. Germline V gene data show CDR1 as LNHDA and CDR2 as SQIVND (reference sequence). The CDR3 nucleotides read TGTGCCAGTAGTACCCAAGGGGCTAGCGGGGGACGCACAGATACGCAGTATTTT. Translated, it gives CASSTQGASGGRTDTQYF.

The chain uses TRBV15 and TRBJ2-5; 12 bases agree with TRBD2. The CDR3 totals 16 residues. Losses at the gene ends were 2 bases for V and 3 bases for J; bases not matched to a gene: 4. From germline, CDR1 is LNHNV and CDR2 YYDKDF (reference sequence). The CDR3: CATSRRRTSGEETQYF. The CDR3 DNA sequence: TGTGCCACCAGCAGACGACGGACTAGCGGGGAAGAGACCCAGTACTTC.

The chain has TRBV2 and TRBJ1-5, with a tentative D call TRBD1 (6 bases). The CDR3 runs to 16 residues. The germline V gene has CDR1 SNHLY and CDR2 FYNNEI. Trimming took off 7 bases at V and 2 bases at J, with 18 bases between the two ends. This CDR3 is CASMWGEGGGNQPQHF. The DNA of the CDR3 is TGTGCCAGCATGTGGGGCGAGGGGGGGGGCAATCAGCCCCAGCATTTT.

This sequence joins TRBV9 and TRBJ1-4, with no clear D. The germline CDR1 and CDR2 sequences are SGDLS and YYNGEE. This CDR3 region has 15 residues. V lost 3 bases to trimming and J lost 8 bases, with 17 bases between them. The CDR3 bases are TGTGCCAGCAGCGCCAGCGGCCGCGGGCGGGAAAAACTGTTTTTT. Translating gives CASSASGRGREKLFF.

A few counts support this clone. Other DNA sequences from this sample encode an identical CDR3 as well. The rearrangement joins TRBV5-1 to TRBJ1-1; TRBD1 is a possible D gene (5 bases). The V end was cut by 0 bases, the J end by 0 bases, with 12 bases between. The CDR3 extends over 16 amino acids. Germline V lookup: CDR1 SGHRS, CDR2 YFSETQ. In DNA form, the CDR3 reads TGCGCCAGCAGCTTGGAAGCTCAGGGAATGAACACTGAAGCTTTCTTT. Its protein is CASSLEAQGMNTEAFF. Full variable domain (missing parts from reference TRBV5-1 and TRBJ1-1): KAGVTQTPRYLIKTRGQQVTLSCSPISGHRSVSWYQQTPGQGLQFLFEYFSETQRNKGNFPGRFSGRQFSNSRSEMNVSTLELGDSALYLCASSLEAQGMNTEAFFGQGTRLTVV.